This TCR beta chain appears in the sequencing data of a study of OX40 agonist ivuxolimab in advanced cancers. Whole-study context: Treatment received earlier with anti-PD-1, anti-PD-L1 or anti-CTLA-4 agents was allowed, and roughly 40% had some.

Profiling relied on immunoSEQ multiplex PCR, and the TCRdb table lists in-frame clones only, not all of them. The sample has about 14,000 clones, around 90% seen once. The V end was cut by 8 bases, the J end by 4 bases, with 9 bases between. Per germline, CDR1 SQVTM and CDR2 ANQGSEA. This CDR3 has 11 amino acids. J is TRBJ2-1 and V is TRBV29-1; D ambiguous. The input for sequencing was CD4+ or CD8+ T cells sorted from blood, taken in a trial of the OX40 agonist ivuxolimab. The sequence came from an adult with an advanced solid tumor such as melanoma, head and neck, liver or kidney cancer. CDR3 nucleotides: TGCAGCTCCGGACCTTACAATGAGCAGTTCTTC. It specifies CSSGPYNEQFF.